The 24 T cell receptor beta chains below were found in one sample sequenced in a study of T cell repertoires in cytomegalovirus infection. TCRdb re-called the reads through MiXCR, storing one row per CDR3 protein. The sample has a few hundred thousand distinct CDR3 sequences, 15% to 20% seen once. Sequencing used PBMCs. The receptors shown here come from a human donor in good health (CMV status not recorded). Some clones in this sample may be carry-over from other donors' samples.

This clonotype was found a few times. The chain couples TRBV12-3 or TRBV12-4 to TRBJ1-2; TRBD1 agrees at 7 bases. After removal of 5 bases from V and 2 bases from J, the junction contained 5 bases not matched to a gene. The CDR3 is made up of 14 amino acids. This CDR3 reads CASSAMTGNYGYTF. CDR3 nucleotides: TGTGCCAGCAGTGCCATGACAGGGAACTATGGCTACACCTTC.

This clonotype was observed a handful of times. This chain joins TRBV4-1 and TRBJ1-6; D perhaps matches TRBD1 (6 bases). Trimming took 1 base from V and 3 from J, leaving 10 bases between them. Germline CDR1 MGHRA, CDR2 YSYEKL. The CDR3 length is 16 residues. The CDR3 DNA follows: TGCGCCAGCAGCCAAGCTCAGGGGATCTATAATTCACCCCTCCACTTT. Its protein is CASSQAQGIYNSPLHF.

This clonotype was observed a few times. This chain joins TRBV15 and TRBJ2-7; 7 bases are a match to TRBD2. Germline CDR1 and CDR2: LNHNV and YYDKDF (reference sequence). V lost 5 bases, J lost 3 bases, and 10 bases stayed unmatched. This CDR3 is built from 15 residues. The DNA for the CDR3 is TGTGCCACCAGCGGACCTGGGGAGGGACTCTACGAGCAGTACTTC. Translation: CATSGPGEGLYEQYF.

This clonotype appeared many times. The gene calls are TRBV12-3 or TRBV12-4 and TRBJ2-2; TRBD1 or TRBD2 may be the D gene (5 bases each). V lost 6 bases, J lost 3 bases, and 17 bases lay in between. The CDR3 is 16 amino acids. Here the CDR3 DNA reads TGTGCCAGCAGGGTGACCGGGACCCCATACACCGGGGAGCTGTTTTTT. Protein: CASRVTGTPYTGELFF.

A few counts support this clonotype. The chain couples TRBV20-1 to TRBJ2-3; D is tentatively TRBD1 or TRBD2 (5 bases each). Trimming stripped 0 bases from V and 1 base from J, with 14 bases between. The germline CDR1 and CDR2 sequences are DFQATT and SNEGSKA (reference sequence). This CDR3 is 16 amino acids long. This chain's CDR3 is CSARDFWGTGTDTQYF. The DNA for the CDR3 is TGCAGTGCTAGAGATTTTTGGGGGACGGGCACAGATACGCAGTATTTT.

The table lists this clonotype with a few counts. CDR3 protein: CSVVRGVAYGYTF. The DNA of the CDR3 is TGCAGCGTTGTTAGGGGCGTAGCATATGGCTACACCTTC. The chain recombines TRBV29-1 with TRBJ1-2, with D tentatively TRBD1 (5 bases). Germline V gene lookup returns CDR1 SQVTM and CDR2 ANQGSEA. The CDR3 is made up of 13 amino acids. Trimming removed 4 bases at V and 5 bases at J, with 14 bases between.

This clonotype was counted between two and nine times. The genes are TRBV20-1 and TRBJ1-6; 7 positions match TRBD1. Germline loops: CDR1 DFQATT, CDR2 SNEGSKA (reference sequence). The CDR3 is 15 residues long. The ends lost 0 bases at V and 5 bases at J; junction bases unmatched: 4. CDR3 coding DNA: TGCAGTGCTAGAGATCTGGGACAGAATAATTCACCCCTCCACTTT. It encodes CSARDLGQNNSPLHF.

This clonotype was seen many times. The chain combines TRBV7-9 with TRBJ1-1; unclear D gene. V dropped 3 bases and J dropped 1 base, with 18 bases sitting between them. Per germline, CDR1 SEHNR and CDR2 FQNEAQ (reference sequence). This CDR3 has 17 amino acids. The DNA for the CDR3 is TGTGCCAGCAGCTTTCCCCCCTGGGAGCGGGAGAACACTGAAGCTTTCTTT. As protein: CASSFPPWERENTEAFF.

This clonotype was seen many times. CDR3 residues: CATRGGTGRFQETQYF. In DNA, the CDR3 is TGTGCCACCAGGGGAGGGACGGGAAGATTCCAAGAGACCCAGTACTTC. The chain is built from TRBV24-1 and TRBJ2-5; 7 bases are shared with TRBD2. Germline CDR1 is KGHDR and CDR2 is SFDVKD. The length of the CDR3 is 16 residues. With V trimmed by 7 bases and J by 1 base, 11 bases remained unmatched.

The genes are TRBV12-3 or TRBV12-4 and TRBJ2-5, with a tentative D call TRBD1 (5 bases). Trimming cost V 6 bases and J 4 bases, with 21 bases left between them. The CDR3 is 16 residues long. The CDR3 sequence: CASSPRWAGSGETQYF. The CDR3 bases are TGTGCCAGCAGCCCCCGGTGGGCAGGGTCAGGAGAGACCCAGTACTTC.

Concerning this clonotype: This may stem from a read error, because a much larger clone lies one nucleotide away. The chain has TRBV7-2 and TRBJ1-6; D is ambiguous. This CDR3 has 14 amino acids. Germline loops: CDR1 SGHTA, CDR2 FQGNSA. Between the trimmed V and J ends, which lost 5 bases and 6 bases, there was a span of 11 bases. Written as DNA, the CDR3 is TGTGCCAGCAGCGTAATGGGGATTAATTCACCCCTCCACTTT. This encodes CASSVMGINSPLHF.

The sample holds many counts of this clonotype. J is TRBJ2-7 and V is TRBV2, with 8 positions matching TRBD1. CDR1 SNHLY and CDR2 FYNNEI come from the germline V gene. The CDR3 spans 13 residues. V trimming: 4 bases; J trimming: 3 bases; junction bases outside the gene matches: 2. The DNA for the CDR3 is TGTGCCAGCAGTGCCGGGACAGGCTACGAGCAGTACTTC. It codes for CASSAGTGYEQYF.

The chain couples TRBV5-1 to TRBJ1-1, with D hard to call. The ends were cut back, 1 base at V and 5 bases at J, with 12 bases in the middle. Per germline, CDR1 SGHRS and CDR2 YFSETQ. This CDR3 region has 14 residues. CDR3 in amino acids: CASSLRSGETEAFF. The CDR3 DNA reads TGCGCCAGCAGCTTGAGATCCGGGGAGACTGAAGCTTTCTTT.

As to this clonotype: The junction does not match germline at one end; this may be a read error. The chain combines TRBV7-7 with TRBJ2-5; no clear D. The CDR3 is 13 amino acids. From germline, CDR1 is SSHAT and CDR2 FNYEAQ (reference sequence). The CDR3 coding sequence is TGTGCTAGCAGCTTAGGTCCCGTCGAGACCCAGTACTTC. Protein: CASSLGPVETQYF.

This clonotype was observed at least ten times. V is TRBV12-3 or TRBV12-4 and J is TRBJ2-5; the D is unclear. CDR3 size: 14 residues. V was cut by 6 bases and J by 1 base, with 12 bases left in between. The CDR3 is CASSRSDTQETQYF. Written as DNA, the CDR3 is TGTGCCAGCAGCCGCTCTGACACCCAAGAGACCCAGTACTTC.

The chain employs TRBV7-9 and TRBJ2-1, with D perhaps TRBD1 or TRBD2 (6 bases each). Per the germline V gene, CDR1 is SEHNR and CDR2 is FQNEAQ (reference sequence). The ends were cut back, 5 bases at V and 5 bases at J, with 19 bases in the middle. The CDR3 sequence is 16 residues long. CDR3 loop: CASSRGGGPVDNEQFF. DNA for the CDR3: TGTGCCAGCAGCCGAGGTGGGGGGCCGGTCGACAATGAGCAGTTCTTC.

The chain couples TRBV23-1 to TRBJ1-1; 11 bases map to TRBD1. TRBV23-1 is an ORF, and what it does is uncertain. The V segment lost 0 bases and the J segment 3 bases; nucleotides outside the gene matches: 6. The CDR3 sequence is 17 residues long. CDR3 amino acids: CASSQSRRDRGDTEAFF. The DNA for the CDR3 is TGCGCCAGCAGTCAATCGCGAAGGGACAGGGGGGACACTGAAGCTTTCTTT.

The chain combines TRBV6-2 or TRBV6-3 with TRBJ1-2, with D maybe TRBD1 (5 bases). The germline gives CDR1 MNHEY, CDR2 SVGEGT. The V gene lost 6 bases and the J gene lost 4 bases, with 9 bases spanning the gap. This CDR3 region has 12 residues. CDR3 protein: CASSKTVYGYTF. DNA of the CDR3: TGTGCCAGCAGCAAGACAGTCTATGGCTACACCTTC.

This clonotype occurred many times. The rearrangement uses TRBV6-5 and TRBJ1-4, with TRBD1 identical over 7 bases. V trimming: 0 bases; J trimming: 8 bases; junction bases outside the gene matches: 12. Germline loops: CDR1 MNHEY, CDR2 SVGAGI. The length of the CDR3 is 17 residues. The CDR3 spells CASSYSIASGGREKLFF. The CDR3 region has the DNA TGTGCCAGCAGTTACTCGATTGCTTCAGGGGGTAGGGAAAAACTGTTTTTT.

The V and J genes are TRBV27 and TRBJ1-2; D not certain. Trimming shortened V by 6 bases and J by 5 bases, and 13 bases separated the two germline ends. CDR3 length: 13 residues. Looked up from germline, CDR1 is MNHEY and CDR2 is SMNVEV (reference sequence). CDR3 coding DNA: TGTGCCAGCAGCGTTCGGGTGGGGTATGGCTACACCTTC. Amino acids: CASSVRVGYGYTF.

This clonotype was seen at least ten times. The chain couples TRBV7-2 to TRBJ2-2; 12 bases agree with TRBD2. V gave up 1 base and J gave up 6 bases; unmatched junction bases: 3. The CDR3 is 16 amino acids. Germline CDR1 reads SGHTA; CDR2 reads FQGNSA. CDR3 sequence reads: CASSLVASGGAGELFF. CDR3 bases: TGTGCCAGCAGCTTAGTCGCTAGCGGGGGGGCCGGGGAGCTGTTTTTT. Looking up the rest from reference TRBV7-2 and TRBJ2-2 gives the full variable domain: GAGVSQSPSNKVTEKGKDVELRCDPISGHTALYWYRQSLGQGLEFLIYFQGNSAPDKSGLPSDRFSAERTGGSVSTLTIQRTQQEDSAVYLCASSLVASGGAGELFFGEGSRLTVL.

This rearrangement joins TRBV28 to TRBJ1-5; TRBD1 is a possible D gene (5 bases). Trimming left V 3 bases short and J 2 bases short, with 8 bases between. The germline V gene has CDR1 MDHEN and CDR2 SYDVKM. The CDR3 has 14 residues. The CDR3 protein is CASSFRDRNQPQHF. As DNA, the CDR3 is TGTGCCAGCAGTTTCAGGGATCGCAATCAGCCCCAGCATTTT.

This clonotype occurred many times. This chain uses TRBV12-3 or TRBV12-4 with TRBJ2-1; 10 bases are shared with TRBD1. J gave up 8 bases and V 3 bases, and 1 base lay outside the gene matches. The CDR3 runs 13 residues. This chain's CDR3 is CASSFGTGDEQFF. CDR3 DNA sequence: TGTGCCAGCAGTTTCGGGACAGGGGATGAGCAGTTCTTC.

This clonotype has at least ten counts. The rearrangement joins TRBV11-1 to TRBJ1-1; 8 bases agree with TRBD1. The CDR3 has 15 residues. Germline V CDR1 and CDR2: SGHAT, FQDESV (reference sequence). The V segment lost 0 bases and the J segment 5 bases; nucleotides outside the gene matches: 5. CDR3 loop: CASSLAGTGGTEAFF. The DNA for the CDR3 is TGTGCCAGCAGCTTAGCCGGGACAGGTGGGACTGAAGCTTTCTTT.